This T cell receptor beta chain emerged from a study of T cell repertoires in cytomegalovirus infection. As for the study in general: The authors used CMV epitopes that were HLA-C-restricted (recently identified) and HLA-B-restricted (well studied). Evidence of both CMV infection and a matching HLA type came from public TCR beta signatures.

This clonotype was picked up a small number of times. Its antigen remains unidentified. V was trimmed by 5 bases and J by 7 bases, leaving 15 bases between them. From germline, CDR1 is SGHTA and CDR2 FQGNSA. The CDR3 totals 15 residues. Points from the study as a whole: Accumulated public TCR beta family frequency recognized individuals carrying CMV together with the relevant HLA. Within the response measured ex vivo, HLA-C-restricted CMV-specific TCR beta clonotypes were dominant.

TCRdb ran MiXCR on the reads and lists one entry per CDR3 protein. The sample lists around 570,000 distinct CDR3 sequences; around 40% were seen once. This rearrangement joins TRBV7-2 to TRBJ1-6, with D tentatively TRBD1 (5 bases). This clonotype was sampled from a human donor in good health (CMV status not recorded). Some clones in this sample may be carry-over from other donors' samples. Sequencing used cultured PBMCs, obtained from culture after CMV antigen stimulation. In DNA form, the CDR3 reads TGTGCCAGCAGCCCTCGAGCGGGGGAAAATTCACCCCTCCACTTT. Translation gives CASSPRAGENSPLHF.